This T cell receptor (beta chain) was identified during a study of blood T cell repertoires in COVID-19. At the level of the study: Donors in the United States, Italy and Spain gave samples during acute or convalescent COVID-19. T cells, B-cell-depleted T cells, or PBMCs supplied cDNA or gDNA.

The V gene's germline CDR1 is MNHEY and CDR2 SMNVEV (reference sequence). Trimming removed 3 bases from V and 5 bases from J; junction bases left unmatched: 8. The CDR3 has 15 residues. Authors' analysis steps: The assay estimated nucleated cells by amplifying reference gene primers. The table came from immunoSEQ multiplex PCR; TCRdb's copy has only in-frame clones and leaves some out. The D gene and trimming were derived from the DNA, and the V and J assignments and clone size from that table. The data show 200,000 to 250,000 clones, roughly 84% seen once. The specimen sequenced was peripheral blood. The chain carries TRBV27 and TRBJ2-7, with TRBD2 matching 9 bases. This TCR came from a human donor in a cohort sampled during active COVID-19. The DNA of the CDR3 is TGTGCCAGCAGTTTGTGGGCTAGCGGGATGCACGAGCAGTACTTC. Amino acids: CASSLWASGMHEQYF.